The rows below give T cell receptor beta chains drawn from one sample of a study of metastatic and nonmetastatic thyroid tumors. Using MiXCR, TCRdb reanalyzed the PCR reads. The sample has approximately 35,000 clones; about 40% are singletons. Sequenced material: tumor tissue. The receptors were sampled from a female donor with papillary thyroid cancer or a benign thyroid nodule (not recorded which). Some clones in this sample may be carry-over from other donors' samples. Each CDR3 is given with its conserved first and last residue. The D gene is left open where the match is weak. Only part of the rows carry a size: once, few, many, or a class if the clone is expanded.

V gene,clone size,J gene,D gene,CDR3 DNA,CDR3 protein
TRBV6-1,few,TRBJ1-2,TRBD1,TGTGCCAGCAGTGACGACAGGGAAAGGGATGGCTACACCTTC,CASSDDRERDGYTF
TRBV20-1,few,TRBJ2-7,TRBD1,TGCAGTGCTAGGGGACAGGGCTACGAGCAGTACTTC,CSARGQGYEQYF
TRBV5-1,-,TRBJ2-1,-,TGCGCCAGCAGCTTGTGGTCTCAGTCCTACAATGAGCAGTTCTTC,CASSLWSQSYNEQFF
TRBV20-1,-,TRBJ2-3,-,TGCAGTGCTAGAGACCCCACAGATACGCAGTATTTT,CSARDPTDTQYF
TRBV24-1,-,TRBJ1-1,-,TGTGCCACCAGTGATCGCGACGGCCTGAGTAGAATCTTT,CATSDRDGLSRIF
TRBV3-1,-,TRBJ1-4,TRBD1,TGTGCCAGCAGTAGACAGGGCAGTGAAAAACTGTTTTTT,CASSRQGSEKLFF
TRBV20-1,-,TRBJ1-5,-,TGCAGTGCACGGACAGCTAGCAATCAGCCCCAGCATTTT,CSARTASNQPQHF
TRBV7-2,-,TRBJ2-7,-,TGTGCCAGCAGCAAGGACTCCTTTACCTACGAGCAGTACTTC,CASSKDSFTYEQYF
TRBV11-3,few,TRBJ2-2,-,TGTGCCAGCAGCAGGGGGAACACCGGGGAGCTGTTTTTT,CASSRGNTGELFF
TRBV27,hyperexpanded,TRBJ1-5,TRBD1,TGTGCCAGCAGTCCCGGGACAGGGATCAATCAGCCCCAGCATTTT,CASSPGTGINQPQHF
TRBV5-1,-,TRBJ1-2,TRBD1,TGCGCCAGCAGCGACAGAACGGACAGGGCGGGAGATGGCTACACCTTC,CASSDRTDRAGDGYTF
TRBV6-5,few,TRBJ2-1,TRBD2,TGTGCCAGCAGTTCTTCAGGACTAGCGGGGAATGAGCAGTTCTTC,CASSSSGLAGNEQFF
TRBV14,-,TRBJ2-1,TRBD2,TGTGCCAGCAGCCTCCATCTAGCGGGCTCCTACAATGAGCAGTTCTTC,CASSLHLAGSYNEQFF
TRBV6-1,many,TRBJ2-7,TRBD1,TGTGCCAGCAGTGAAGGGACAGGGGGCTACGAGCAGTACTTC,CASSEGTGGYEQYF
TRBV5-1,-,TRBJ1-4,-,TGCGCCAGCAGCCGGGAGGGAGATGATGAAAAACTGTTTTTT,CASSREGDDEKLFF
TRBV20-1,-,TRBJ2-3,-,TGCAGTGCTAGAGATCACCTAGGGGGAGAGGCAGATACGCAGTATTTT,CSARDHLGGEADTQYF
TRBV20-1,-,TRBJ1-2,-,TGCAGTGCTACCCCGGGAGGGGGAAACTATGGCTACACCTTC,CSATPGGGNYGYTF
TRBV2,-,TRBJ1-2,-,TGTGCCAGCAGTGAACTTGGTGGCTACACCTTC,CASSELGGYTF
TRBV6-9,-,TRBJ2-3,TRBD2,TGTGCCAGCAGTTATACTAGCGGCAGCACAGATACGCAGTATTTT,CASSYTSGSTDTQYF
TRBV19,-,TRBJ2-7,TRBD2,TGTGCCAGTAGTATCACCCTCCGGGAGGGAAGAGGTGCCTACGAGCAATACTTC,CASSITLREGRGAYEQYF
TRBV11-2,-,TRBJ2-2,-,TGTGCCAGCAGCCTAAACACCGGGGAGCTGTTTTTT,CASSLNTGELFF
TRBV6-1,many,TRBJ1-2,-,TGTGCCAGCAGTGAATTTCATCACCCTGACTATGGCTACACCTTC,CASSEFHHPDYGYTF
TRBV6-1,-,TRBJ2-7,-,TGTGCCAGCAGTGAAGACCAAAGGGGCGTCAACGAGCAGTACTTC,CASSEDQRGVNEQYF
TRBV19,few,TRBJ2-7,TRBD2,TGTGCCAGTAGTATAGAGGCCGGCGGGGGGGCTCAGTACTTC,CASSIEAGGGAQYF